This paragraph reports one TCR beta chain. Original methodology: Cell counts per sample came from amplifying reference gene primers. The method was immunoSEQ multiplex PCR; TCRdb's version includes in-frame clones alone and lacks a portion of them. That table gives V, J and clone size, and the DNA gave D and trimming. The sample has 65,000 or so clones, about four fifths seen once. The sample comes from a study of blood T cell repertoires in COVID-19. On the study more broadly: Acute and convalescent COVID-19 specimens originated in the United States, Italy and Spain. T cells, B-cell-depleted T cells, or PBMCs supplied cDNA or gDNA.

The CDR3 contains 14 residues. The germline V gene has CDR1 DFQATT and CDR2 SNEGSKA (reference sequence). The ends were cut back, 3 bases at V and 3 bases at J, with 12 bases in the middle. The sequence was obtained from a woman aged 70-85 years with acute or convalescent COVID-19. The rearrangement uses TRBV20-1 and TRBJ1-5; D unclear. Sequenced material: peripheral blood. The CDR3 DNA sequence: TGCAGTGCTAGTGTGGCCAATTCCAATCAGCCCCAGCATTTT. Translated: CSASVANSNQPQHF.